Listed here is a single T cell receptor (beta chain). Its antigen is undetermined. Trimming took off 2 bases at V and 0 bases at J, with 11 bases between the two ends. Germline V gene sequence: CDR1 LNHDA, CDR2 SQIVND (reference sequence). The CDR3 runs to 17 residues. Treatment reported: 15 to 20 received Ad26.COV2.S at low or high dose, single or two shots; about 5 received placebo; per-sample allocation not given. Day 63 after the first vaccine or placebo injection was the time point for sampling. An adult aged 18-55 years in Boston served as the donor. This sample is part of a study of Ad26.COV2.S vaccination and SARS-CoV-2 variants. Study background: The vaccine Ad26.COV2.S was put into the muscle once, or twice with 56 days between.

Profiled with immunoSEQ multiplex PCR; TCRdb holds only in-frame clones, not every one. The data show roughly 400,000 clones, around 90% seen once. Study-level results: Non-spike TCR breadth did not differ much between vaccine and placebo recipients.

The origin of this receptor is a person aged 18 to 65 who received the Ad26.COV2.S COVID-19 vaccine or a placebo. Source: peripheral blood, taken in a trial of Ad26.COV2.S vaccine versus placebo. The V call is TRBV19, the J call TRBJ2-6, with a possible D match to TRBD1 (6 bases). CDR3: CASSIFGRGSGANVLTF. Here the CDR3 DNA reads TGTGCCAGTAGTATATTTGGCAGGGGCTCTGGGGCCAACGTCCTGACTTTC.